What follows describes a single T cell receptor beta chain. This entry comes from a study of shared clonotypes between healthy human individuals. For the study at large: In total, the donors were a couple of women and a few men aged 18 to 49.

The CDR3 sequence is 14 residues long. Germline V gives CDR1 SGHTA, CDR2 FQGNSA. V shed 3 bases, J shed 4 bases, and the junction held 5 bases outside the gene matches. All donors were Caucasian adults living in Nashville, Tennessee. The repertoire was sequenced with immunoSEQ multiplex PCR; TCRdb's copy has only in-frame clones and lacks some. The table includes nearly 1,000,000 clones, roughly 72% detected once. This receptor was obtained from a man between 18 and 35 years old in good health. Sample: memory CD4+ T cells sorted from blood. As to subset: CD45RA-negative fraction. V and J are TRBV7-2 and TRBJ1-2, with TRBD1 matching 7 bases. Here the CDR3 reads CASSFAGTAYGYTF. In DNA form, the CDR3 reads TGTGCCAGCAGCTTCGCCGGGACAGCCTATGGCTACACCTTC.